The clone carrying this TCR beta chain was counted ten times or more. Its target is unknown. As diagnostic evidence, clinical symptoms, serum thyroxine, TRAb, thyroid ultrasound and orbital computed tomography were relied upon. Fresh peripheral blood, 8.5 to 10 ml, was the PBMC source. Amplification targeted the TCR beta CDR3 regions, with RNA transcripts as the source material. RT-PCR with HTBI primers came first, then second-round multiplex PCR. TCRdb re-derived calls from the multiplex PCR reads in MiXCR, one entry per CDR3 protein. The sample has 200,000 to 250,000 distinct CDR3 sequences; roughly 21% are singletons. The CDR3 loop spans 14 amino acids. Germline V gene lookup returns CDR1 MNHNS and CDR2 SASEGT. Trimming left V 7 bases short and J 2 bases short, with 12 bases between. This sample stems from a study of Graves' ophthalmopathy and Graves' hyperthyroidism. Regarding the study as a whole: Thyroid clonotypes that were expanded above 0.001 frequency mostly also appeared in blood.

The TCR originated in a woman aged 45-59 years with Graves' ophthalmopathy. Sequenced sample: peripheral blood. The genes are TRBV6-1 and TRBJ1-5; D is possibly TRBD1 (5 bases). The CDR3 loop is CASTIGVGNQPQHF. In DNA form, the CDR3 reads TGTGCCAGCACCATAGGGGTGGGCAATCAGCCCCAGCATTTT.